Presented here are 20 T cell receptor beta chains from one specimen sequenced in a study of blood T cell repertoires in COVID-19. Libraries were prepared by immunoSEQ multiplex PCR; TCRdb keeps only in-frame clonotypes and omits some of them. Of 120,000 to 150,000 clones listed, over 75% are singletons. Source material: peripheral blood. These receptors were obtained from a man in his sixties with active or convalescent COVID-19.

The chain employs TRBV19 and TRBJ1-2, with TRBD1 matching 7 bases. Per germline, CDR1 LNHDA and CDR2 SQIVND (reference sequence). J lost 6 bases, V lost 6 bases, and 1 base had no gene match. CDR3 size: 11 residues. The CDR3 reads CASRTGHGYTF. The CDR3 DNA is TGTGCCAGTAGGACAGGGCATGGCTACACCTTC.

On this clone: Distinct nucleotide sequences in the sample also encode this CDR3. This chain uses TRBV7-3 with TRBJ2-2, with D unresolved. V shed 4 bases and J shed 3 bases, with 3 bases lying between them. This CDR3 is 12 amino acids long. The V gene's germline CDR1 is SGHTA and CDR2 FQGTGA. As DNA, the CDR3 is TGTGCCAGCAGCTCGGACACCGGGGAGCTGTTTTTT. This sequence encodes CASSSDTGELFF.

The chain uses TRBV5-1 and TRBJ1-5; 7 bases align to TRBD1. After removal of 0 bases from V and 6 bases from J, the junction contained 9 bases not matched to a gene. The CDR3 covers 16 residues. Germline V gives CDR1 SGHRS, CDR2 YFSETQ. The chain's CDR3 is CASSLDHRGTGQPQHF. The DNA of the CDR3 is TGCGCCAGCAGCTTGGATCACAGGGGTACCGGTCAGCCCCAGCATTTT.

The chain links TRBV6-4 to TRBJ1-1; 8 nucleotides agree with TRBD1. Germline CDR1 and CDR2: MRHNA and SNTAGT. The CDR3 extends over 15 amino acids. V trimming: 4 bases; J trimming: 0 bases; junction bases outside the gene matches: 4. CDR3 protein: CASSAPTGVNTEAFF. The CDR3 bases are TGTGCCAGCAGTGCCCCGACAGGGGTGAACACTGAAGCTTTCTTT.

The J gene is TRBJ2-2, the V gene TRBV7-3; 10 nucleotides agree with TRBD2. V shed 2 bases and J 1 base; nucleotides not matched to a gene: 4. The germline V gene encodes CDR1 SGHTA and CDR2 FQGTGA. The CDR3 loop spans 17 amino acids. The CDR3 coding sequence is TGTGCCAGCAGCTTACCTCGGACTAGCGGGAACACCGGGGAGCTGTTTTTT. It yields the protein CASSLPRTSGNTGELFF. Supplemented by reference TRBV7-3 and TRBJ2-2, the full variable domain reads GAGVSQTPSNKVTEKGKYVELRCDPISGHTALYWYRQSLGQGPEFLIYFQGTGAADDSGLPNDRFFAVRPEGSVSTLKIQRTERGDSAVYLCASSLPRTSGNTGELFFGEGSRLTVL.

J is TRBJ2-7 and V is TRBV21-1; the DNA was not used to check the table's D call, TRBD2. TRBV21-1 is listed as a pseudogene. The CDR3 is 12 amino acids. The CDR3 is CASSKAARAADF. DNA of the CDR3: TGTGCCAGCAGCAAAGCGGCGAGGGCAGCAGACTTC.

J is TRBJ1-1 and V is TRBV6-2 or TRBV6-3; the match to TRBD1 covers 9 bases. Germline V gene sequence: CDR1 MNHEY, CDR2 SVGEGT. The junction had 6 bases not matched to a gene; V was cut back by 5 bases and J by 5 bases. The CDR3 is made up of 14 amino acids. CDR3 in DNA: TGTGCCAGCAGTGATGGGACAGGGCGGACTGAAGCTTTCTTT. It translates to CASSDGTGRTEAFF.

This clone was counted once. In nucleotides, the CDR3 is TGTGCCAGCAGCTTCGGGAGTATGGAGTACGAGCAGTACTTC. This translates into CASSFGSMEYEQYF. This chain joins TRBV7-2 and TRBJ2-7, with a tentative D call TRBD2 (6 bases). Trimming took off 3 bases at V and 4 bases at J, with 13 bases between the two ends. Germline values: CDR1 SGHTA, CDR2 FQGNSA. This CDR3 is built from 14 residues.

V is TRBV19 and J is TRBJ2-1; 11 nucleotides agree with TRBD1. Per the germline V gene, CDR1 is LNHDA and CDR2 is SQIVND (reference sequence). V lost 5 bases, J lost 7 bases, and 13 bases stayed unmatched. The CDR3 length is 17 residues. As DNA, the CDR3 is TGTGCCAGTAGTCACAGATCCGGGACAGGGGGATCTAATGAGCAGTTCTTC. Amino acid sequence: CASSHRSGTGGSNEQFF.

The rearrangement joins TRBV28 to TRBJ1-6; D possibly corresponds to TRBD1 (6 bases). Trimming stripped 6 bases from V and 6 bases from J, with 15 bases between. This CDR3 spans 15 amino acids. Looked up from germline, CDR1 is MDHEN and CDR2 is SYDVKM. The CDR3 region has the DNA TGTGCCAGCAGCGTACAGGGAAAGGGTAATTCACCCCTCCACTTT. Its protein is CASSVQGKGNSPLHF.

The chain combines TRBV19 with TRBJ1-6; tentative D call: TRBD1 (6 bases). The CDR3 extends over 15 amino acids. The germline V gene encodes CDR1 LNHDA and CDR2 SQIVND (reference sequence). Trimming cost V 5 bases and J 3 bases, with 11 bases left between them. The CDR3 is CASSPGAVYNSPLHF. CDR3 in DNA: TGTGCCAGTAGTCCAGGGGCGGTCTATAATTCACCCCTCCACTTT.

This clone has a handful of counts. The chain uses TRBV7-3 and TRBJ2-5; no firm D call. In germline, CDR1 is SGHTA, CDR2 FQGTGA. The CDR3 loop spans 11 amino acids. V was cut by 10 bases and J by 5 bases, with 11 bases left in between. This CDR3 reads CATMPRETQYF. CDR3 sequence (DNA): TGTGCCACTATGCCTAGGGAGACCCAGTACTTC.

The rearrangement links TRBV7-3 to TRBJ2-3; weak D call: TRBD1 (6 bases). The germline V and J ends were trimmed by 3 bases and 0 bases, with 10 bases remaining between them. The CDR3 covers 15 residues. Germline lookup yields CDR1 SGHTA and CDR2 FQGTGA. The CDR3 loop is CASSLDRLSTDTQYF. The CDR3, as DNA: TGTGCCAGCAGCTTGGACAGACTTAGCACAGATACGCAGTATTTT.

The chain combines TRBV28 with TRBJ1-2, with D possibly being TRBD1 (6 bases). Per the germline V gene, CDR1 is MDHEN and CDR2 is SYDVKM. The V end lost 5 bases, the J end lost 3 bases, and 10 bases lay between the germline ends. This CDR3 is 13 amino acids long. The CDR3 DNA reads as TGTGCCAGCAGTCAGGGGATCCACTATGGCTACACCTTC. It encodes CASSQGIHYGYTF.

This clone was detected a few times. The J gene is TRBJ1-3, the V gene TRBV28; D remains unclear. CDR1 and CDR2 from the germline V gene are MDHEN and SYDVKM. The germline V and J ends were trimmed by 8 bases and 0 bases, with 14 bases remaining between them. The CDR3 is 15 residues long. This CDR3 reads CASGASALSGNTIYF. The CDR3 DNA is TGTGCCAGCGGTGCCAGTGCTCTCTCTGGAAACACCATATATTTT.

This chain uses TRBV30 with TRBJ1-5; 9 positions match TRBD1. Per the germline V gene, CDR1 is GTSNPN and CDR2 is SVGIG (reference sequence). The ends lost 3 bases at V and 6 bases at J; junction bases unmatched: 6. The CDR3 runs to 14 residues. CDR3: CAWSPNRGPQPQHF. The CDR3, as DNA: TGTGCCTGGAGCCCAAACAGGGGGCCTCAGCCCCAGCATTTT.

The chain recombines TRBV27 with TRBJ2-3; TRBD2 matches 9 bases. With 4 bases clipped from V and 0 bases from J, the junction kept 5 bases outside the gene matches. The CDR3 spans 16 residues. The germline CDR1 and CDR2 sequences are MNHEY and SMNVEV (reference sequence). CDR3 protein: CASSSRLAVSTDTQYF. CDR3 nucleotides: TGTGCCAGCAGTTCCCGACTAGCGGTTAGCACAGATACGCAGTATTTT.

CDR3 in amino acids: CASSQEGRDSNEQFF. The CDR3 DNA reads as TGCGCCAGCAGCCAAGAGGGGAGGGACTCCAATGAGCAGTTCTTC. The chain recombines TRBV4-1 with TRBJ2-1; 7 bases match TRBD2. Trimming took 0 bases from V and 6 from J; bases not matched to a gene: 5. Germline V gene sequence: CDR1 MGHRA, CDR2 YSYEKL. The CDR3 extends over 15 amino acids.

V usage is TRBV6-5 and J usage is TRBJ1-1, with a tentative D call TRBD1 (5 bases). CDR1 is MNHEY, CDR2 SVGAGI, per germline. V gave up 3 bases and J gave up 1 base, with 12 bases separating them. This CDR3 region has 15 residues. DNA of the CDR3: TGTGCCAGCAGTTATTTGGGGAGGGGGAACACTGAAGCTTTCTTT. Protein: CASSYLGRGNTEAFF.

The chain couples TRBV6-5 to TRBJ2-7, with D tentatively TRBD1 (6 bases). In germline, CDR1 is MNHEY, CDR2 SVGAGI. The V and J ends lost 4 bases and 3 bases respectively, with 13 bases between them. CDR3 length: 14 residues. The CDR3 protein is CASSSDRMGYEQYF. CDR3 coding DNA: TGTGCCAGCAGTTCCGACAGGATGGGCTACGAGCAGTACTTC.